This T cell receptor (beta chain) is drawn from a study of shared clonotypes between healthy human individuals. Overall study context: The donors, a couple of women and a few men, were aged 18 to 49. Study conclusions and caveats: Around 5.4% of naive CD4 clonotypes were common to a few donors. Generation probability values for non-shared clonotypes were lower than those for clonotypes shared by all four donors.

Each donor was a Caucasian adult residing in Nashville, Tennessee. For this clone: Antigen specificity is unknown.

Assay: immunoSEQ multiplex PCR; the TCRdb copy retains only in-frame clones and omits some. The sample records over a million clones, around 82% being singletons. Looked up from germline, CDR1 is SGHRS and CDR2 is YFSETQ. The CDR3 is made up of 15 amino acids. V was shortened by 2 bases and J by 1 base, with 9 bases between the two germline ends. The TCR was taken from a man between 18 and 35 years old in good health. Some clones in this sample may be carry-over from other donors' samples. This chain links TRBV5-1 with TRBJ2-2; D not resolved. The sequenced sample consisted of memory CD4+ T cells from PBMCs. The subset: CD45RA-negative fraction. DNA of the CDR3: TGCGCCAGCAGCTTTTTGCAGGTGAACACCGGGGAGCTGTTTTTT. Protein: CASSFLQVNTGELFF.